This TCR beta chain was obtained from a study of blood T cell repertoires in COVID-19. The wider study: Acute-phase and convalescent COVID-19 samples originated in the United States, Italy and Spain.

This clone was picked up a small number of times. In the original workflow: Using reference gene primer amplification, nucleated cell counts were estimated. Measured with immunoSEQ multiplex PCR; TCRdb has only the in-frame clones, and not every one. V and J calls plus clone size are reproduced from that table; the DNA served to infer D and trimming. Of 130,000 or so clones listed, 75% to 80% are singletons. Germline CDR1 and CDR2: MNHEY and SMNVEV (reference sequence). V was shortened by 5 bases and J by 1 base, with 18 bases between the two germline ends. CDR3 length: 16 residues. The chain is built from TRBV27 and TRBJ2-7; D is perhaps TRBD1 (6 bases). Sequencing was done on a sample of peripheral blood. The sequence was obtained from a human donor in a cohort sampled during active COVID-19. The CDR3 sequence: CASSAPQQGTSYEQYF. CDR3 coding DNA: TGTGCCAGCAGTGCCCCTCAACAGGGAACATCCTACGAGCAGTACTTC.